This TCR beta chain was recorded in a study of Ad26.COV2.S vaccination and SARS-CoV-2 variants. General observations from the study: Possibly, TCR breadth and depth analyses underestimated total T cell responses. Vaccinated and placebo-treated recipients had similar non-spike TCR breadth. Responses of spike-specific T cells (both CD8+ and CD4+) reportedly showed substantial breadth after vaccination.

The assay was immunoSEQ multiplex PCR, and TCRdb's table has in-frame clones only and misses some. The table shows under 150,000 clones, with 80% to 90% occurring only once. Worth noting for this clone: Its cognate antigen is unknown.

Germline values: CDR1 MNHEY, CDR2 SVGAGI. This CDR3 is 14 amino acids long. Trimming cost V 2 bases and J 7 bases, with 9 bases left between them. V is TRBV6-5 and J is TRBJ1-6; possibly TRBD1 for D (5 bases). The material was peripheral blood, obtained after recovery from COVID-19. This receptor was obtained from a human donor who had recovered from COVID-19. CDR3 DNA: TGTGCCAGCAGTTACGCGGAGGGGAATTCACCCCTCCACTTT. It translates to CASSYAEGNSPLHF.